This is a list of T cell receptor beta chains from one sample in a study of blood T cell repertoires in COVID-19. TCRdb's copy holds only in-frame clones and misses some; the assay was immunoSEQ multiplex PCR. The profile shows some 240,000 clones, roughly 76% of them singletons. What was sequenced was peripheral blood. These receptors came from a woman over 75 with COVID-19, enrolled during active disease. Each CDR3 is given with its conserved first and last residue. The D gene is left open where the match is weak. Expanded clones get a size class; other rows say once, few or many, or leave the size out.

size: few; V: TRBV6-4; D: -; J: TRBJ1-3; CDR3: CASRPDNRRNTIYF; DNA: TGTGCCAGCAGGCCGGACAACCGCCGAAACACCATATATTTT
size: -; V: TRBV29-1; D: -; J: TRBJ1-1; CDR3: CSVVTGTEAFF; DNA: TGCAGCGTTGTAACAGGGACTGAAGCTTTCTTT
size: -; V: TRBV7-9; D: TRBD2; J: TRBJ2-7; CDR3: CASSGLTGGFYEQYF; DNA: TGTGCCAGCAGTGGTTTGACGGGAGGGTTCTACGAGCAGTACTTC
size: -; V: TRBV6-6; D: -; J: TRBJ1-1; CDR3: CASSWADTEAFF; DNA: TGTGCCAGCAGTTGGGCAGACACTGAAGCTTTCTTT
size: -; V: TRBV7-2; D: TRBD1; J: TRBJ1-3; CDR3: CASSSRQGYGNTIYF; DNA: TGTGCCAGCAGCTCCAGACAGGGTTATGGAAACACCATATATTTT
size: -; V: TRBV7-9; D: -; J: TRBJ2-3; CDR3: CASRSREGSGDTQYF; DNA: TGTGCCAGCAGATCCAGGGAAGGTTCAGGAGATACGCAGTATTTT
size: -; V: TRBV5-1; D: -; J: TRBJ2-5; CDR3: CASSLVSGPGETQYF; DNA: TGCGCCAGCAGCTTGGTGAGCGGCCCTGGGGAGACCCAGTACTTC
size: once; V: TRBV18; D: -; J: TRBJ1-4; CDR3: CASSKEGANEKLFF; DNA: TGTGCCAGCTCAAAAGAGGGCGCTAATGAAAAACTGTTTTTT
size: few; V: TRBV28; D: TRBD1; J: TRBJ2-7; CDR3: CASSLPYRGRYEQYF; DNA: TGTGCCAGCAGTTTACCATACAGGGGTAGGTACGAGCAGTACTTC
size: -; V: TRBV19; D: -; J: TRBJ2-3; CDR3: CASSYRLFTSTDTQYF; DNA: TGTGCCAGTAGTTACAGACTATTTACTAGCACAGATACGCAGTATTTT
size: -; V: TRBV7-6; D: -; J: TRBJ2-1; CDR3: CASSLAVGAFNEQFF; DNA: TGTGCCAGCAGCTTAGCGGTGGGGGCGTTCAATGAGCAGTTCTTC
size: -; V: TRBV7-9; D: -; J: TRBJ2-5; CDR3: CASSLLPRETQYF; DNA: TGTGCCAGCAGCTTACTTCCCCGGGAGACCCAGTACTTC
size: once; V: TRBV5-1; D: -; J: TRBJ2-1; CDR3: CASNTYNEQFF; DNA: TGCGCCAGCAACACCTACAATGAGCAGTTCTTC
size: -; V: TRBV21-1; D: -; J: TRBJ1-2; CDR3: CARGRAKAGYTF; DNA: TGTGCCCGGGGGAGGGCCAAGGCAGGCTACACCTTC
size: -; V: TRBV19; D: -; J: TRBJ2-2; CDR3: CASNTANTGELFF; DNA: TGTGCCAGTAACACCGCGAACACCGGGGAGCTGTTTTTT
size: -; V: TRBV7-2; D: -; J: TRBJ2-3; CDR3: CASRGGRSSTDTQYF; DNA: TGTGCCAGCAGGGGCGGGCGGTCTAGCACAGATACGCAGTATTTT
size: -; V: TRBV9; D: -; J: TRBJ2-3; CDR3: CASSARDSHHTQYF; DNA: TGTGCCAGCAGCGCCCGGGACTCCCACCATACGCAGTATTTT
size: -; V: TRBV5-4; D: -; J: TRBJ1-1; CDR3: CASSFSGGAIEAFF; DNA: TGTGCCAGCAGCTTCTCGGGGGGCGCGATTGAAGCTTTCTTT
size: -; V: TRBV24-1; D: -; J: TRBJ1-1; CDR3: CATSDSLNTEAFF; DNA: TGTGCCACCAGTGATTCGTTGAACACTGAAGCTTTCTTT
size: -; V: TRBV5-1; D: -; J: TRBJ1-3; CDR3: CASSFTGNSGNTIYF; DNA: TGCGCCAGCAGCTTCACAGGCAACTCTGGAAACACCATATATTTT
size: few; V: TRBV5-1; D: -; J: TRBJ2-5; CDR3: CASSRGEAQTQYF; DNA: TGCGCCAGCAGTCGCGGGGAGGCTCAGACCCAGTACTTC
size: -; V: TRBV4-1; D: TRBD2; J: TRBJ2-1; CDR3: CAIQKTVSAGPNNEQFF; DNA: TGCGCCATCCAAAAAACCGTCTCAGCGGGACCTAACAATGAGCAGTTCTTC
size: -; V: TRBV18; D: -; J: TRBJ1-1; CDR3: CASSPRQGRTEAFF; DNA: TGTGCCAGCTCACCGAGGCAGGGAAGGACTGAAGCTTTCTTT
size: -; V: TRBV7-9; D: -; J: TRBJ1-1; CDR3: CASSTFSTEAFF; DNA: TGTGCCAGCAGCACATTCAGCACTGAAGCTTTCTTT
size: -; V: TRBV18; D: -; J: TRBJ1-4; CDR3: CASSPRQEINEKLFF; DNA: TGTGCCAGCTCACCCCGACAGGAGATAAATGAAAAACTGTTTTTT
size: -; V: TRBV7-2; D: -; J: TRBJ2-2; CDR3: CASSSTLRNTGELFF; DNA: TGTGCCAGCAGCTCCACGCTAAGGAACACCGGGGAGCTGTTTTTT
size: -; V: TRBV6-5; D: TRBD1; J: TRBJ1-1; CDR3: CASSYPGQDEAFF; DNA: TGTGCCAGCAGTTACCCAGGACAGGACGAAGCTTTCTTT
size: few; V: TRBV4-1; D: -; J: TRBJ1-2; CDR3: CASSQVSAGLNYGYTF; DNA: TGCGCCAGCAGCCAAGTTTCAGCCGGACTGAACTATGGCTACACCTTC
size: once; V: TRBV6-4; D: -; J: TRBJ1-2; CDR3: CASRGALFGGYTF; DNA: TGTGCCAGCAGAGGGGCCCTTTTTGGGGGCTACACCTTC
size: -; V: TRBV6-5; D: TRBD1; J: TRBJ2-7; CDR3: CASSLGTVSSYEQYF; DNA: TGTGCCAGCAGTCTTGGGACAGTTTCGTCCTACGAGCAGTACTTC